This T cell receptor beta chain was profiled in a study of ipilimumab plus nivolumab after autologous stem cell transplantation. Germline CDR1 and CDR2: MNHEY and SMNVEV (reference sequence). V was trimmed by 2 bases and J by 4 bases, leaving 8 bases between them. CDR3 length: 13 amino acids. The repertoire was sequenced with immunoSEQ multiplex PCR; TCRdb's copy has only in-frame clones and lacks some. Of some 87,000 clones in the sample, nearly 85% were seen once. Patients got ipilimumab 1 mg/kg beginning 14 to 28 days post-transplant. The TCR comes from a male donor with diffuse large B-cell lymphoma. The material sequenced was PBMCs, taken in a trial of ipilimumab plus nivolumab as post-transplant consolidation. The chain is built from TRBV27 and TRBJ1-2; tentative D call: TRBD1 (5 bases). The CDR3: CASSLKGSYGYTF. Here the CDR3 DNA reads TGTGCCAGCAGTTTAAAGGGGAGCTATGGCTACACCTTC.